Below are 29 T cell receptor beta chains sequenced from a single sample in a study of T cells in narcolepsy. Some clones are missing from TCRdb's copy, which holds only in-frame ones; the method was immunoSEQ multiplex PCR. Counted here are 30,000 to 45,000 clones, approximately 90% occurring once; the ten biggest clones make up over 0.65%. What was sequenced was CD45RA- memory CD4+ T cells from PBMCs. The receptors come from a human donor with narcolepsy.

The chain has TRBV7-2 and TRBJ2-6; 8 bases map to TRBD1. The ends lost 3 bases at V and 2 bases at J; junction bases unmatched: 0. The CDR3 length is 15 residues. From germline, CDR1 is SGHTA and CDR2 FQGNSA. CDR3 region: CASSLDRAGANVLTF. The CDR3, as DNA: TGTGCCAGCAGCTTGGACAGGGCTGGGGCCAACGTCCTGACTTTC.

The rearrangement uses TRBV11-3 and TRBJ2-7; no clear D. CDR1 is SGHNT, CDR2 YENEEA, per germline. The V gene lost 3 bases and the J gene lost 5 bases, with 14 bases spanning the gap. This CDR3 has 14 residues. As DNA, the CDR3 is TGTGCCAGCAGCTTTGGAGAGACGGAGAACGAGCAGTACTTC. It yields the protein CASSFGETENEQYF.

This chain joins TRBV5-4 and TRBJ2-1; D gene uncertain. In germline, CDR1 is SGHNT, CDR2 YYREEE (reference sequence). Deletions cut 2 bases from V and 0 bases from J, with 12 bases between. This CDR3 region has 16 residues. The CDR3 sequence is CASSFGGSSSYNEQFF. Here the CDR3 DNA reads TGTGCCAGCAGCTTTGGTGGGTCAAGCTCCTACAATGAGCAGTTCTTC.

CDR3 sequence (DNA): TGTGCCAGTAGTACCTCCTGGGGGACTTACTACAATGAGCAGTTCTTC. Translating gives CASSTSWGTYYNEQFF. The J gene is TRBJ2-1, the V gene TRBV19, with D possibly TRBD2 on 6 matching bases. The CDR3 covers 16 residues. Per the germline V gene, CDR1 is LNHDA and CDR2 is SQIVND (reference sequence). V dropped 4 bases and J dropped 3 bases, with 16 bases sitting between them.

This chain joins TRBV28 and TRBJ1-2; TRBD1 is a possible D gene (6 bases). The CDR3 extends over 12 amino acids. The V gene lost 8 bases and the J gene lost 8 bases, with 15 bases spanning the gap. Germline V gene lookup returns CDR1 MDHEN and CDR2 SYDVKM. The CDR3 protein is CASGTGSRGYTF. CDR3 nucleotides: TGTGCCAGCGGCACAGGGTCGAGAGGCTACACCTTC.

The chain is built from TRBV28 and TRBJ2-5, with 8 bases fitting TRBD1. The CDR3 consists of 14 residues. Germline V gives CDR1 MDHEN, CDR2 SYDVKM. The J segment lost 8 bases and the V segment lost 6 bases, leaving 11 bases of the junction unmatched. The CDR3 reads CASRSDRVGQTQYF. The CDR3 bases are TGTGCCAGCAGATCGGACAGGGTTGGCCAAACCCAGTACTTC.

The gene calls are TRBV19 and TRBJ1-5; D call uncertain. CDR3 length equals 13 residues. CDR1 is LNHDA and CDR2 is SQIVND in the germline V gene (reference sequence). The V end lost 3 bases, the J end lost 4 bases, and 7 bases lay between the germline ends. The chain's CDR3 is CASSIEDNQPQHF. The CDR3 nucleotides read TGTGCCAGTAGTATCGAGGATAATCAGCCCCAGCATTTT. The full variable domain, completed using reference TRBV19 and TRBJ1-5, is DGGITQSPKYLFRKEGQNVTLSCEQNLNHDAMYWYRQDPGQGLRLIYYSQIVNDFQKGDIAEGYSVSREKKESFPLTVTSAQKNPTAFYLCASSIEDNQPQHFGDGTRLSIL.

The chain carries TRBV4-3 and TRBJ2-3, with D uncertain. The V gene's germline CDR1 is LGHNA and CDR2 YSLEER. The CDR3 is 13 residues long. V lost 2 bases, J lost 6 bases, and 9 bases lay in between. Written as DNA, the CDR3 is TGCGCCAGCAGCCAACTAGACATGGATACGCAGTATTTT. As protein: CASSQLDMDTQYF.

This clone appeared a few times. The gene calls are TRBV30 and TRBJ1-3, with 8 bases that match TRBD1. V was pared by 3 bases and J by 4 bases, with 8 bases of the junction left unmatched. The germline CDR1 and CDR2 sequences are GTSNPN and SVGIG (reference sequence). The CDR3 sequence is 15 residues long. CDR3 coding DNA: TGTGCCTGGAGCGCCGGGACAGGATTAGGAAACACCATATATTTT. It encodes CAWSAGTGLGNTIYF.

The CDR3 loop is CASSQDPLTAGKQFF. CDR3 in DNA: TGCGCCAGCAGCCAAGATCCCCTTACCGCGGGCAAGCAGTTCTTC. The chain has TRBV4-3 and TRBJ2-1; tentative D call: TRBD2 (5 bases). Germline V gene data show CDR1 as LGHNA and CDR2 as YSLEER. The CDR3 consists of 15 residues. Trimming shortened V by 0 bases and J by 11 bases, and 17 bases separated the two germline ends.

The CDR3 DNA reads as TGTGCCAGCAGCCAAGCAGCCTTAGCAGTTGATACGCAGTATTTT. It yields the protein CASSQAALAVDTQYF. J is TRBJ2-3 and V is TRBV4-2, with D hard to call. The length of the CDR3 is 15 residues. From germline, CDR1 is LGHNA and CDR2 YNFKEQ. The V end was cut by 1 base, the J end by 6 bases, with 14 bases between.

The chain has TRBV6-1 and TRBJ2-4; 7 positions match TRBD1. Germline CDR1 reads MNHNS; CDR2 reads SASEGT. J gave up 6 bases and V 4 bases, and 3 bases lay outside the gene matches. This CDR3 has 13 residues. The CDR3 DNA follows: TGTGCCAGCAGTGCCAGGGGGATAAACATTCAGTACTTC. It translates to CASSARGINIQYF.

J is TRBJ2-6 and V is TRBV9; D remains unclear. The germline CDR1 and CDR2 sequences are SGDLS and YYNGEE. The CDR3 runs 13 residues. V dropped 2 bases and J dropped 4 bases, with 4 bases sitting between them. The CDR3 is CASSVSGANVLTF. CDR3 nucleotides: TGTGCCAGCAGCGTTTCGGGGGCCAACGTCCTGACTTTC.

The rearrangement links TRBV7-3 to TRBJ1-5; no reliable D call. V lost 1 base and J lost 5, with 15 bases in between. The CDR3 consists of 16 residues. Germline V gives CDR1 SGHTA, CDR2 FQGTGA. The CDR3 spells CASSLKSVRVHQPQHF. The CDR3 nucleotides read TGTGCCAGCAGCTTAAAAAGTGTCCGGGTTCATCAGCCCCAGCATTTT.

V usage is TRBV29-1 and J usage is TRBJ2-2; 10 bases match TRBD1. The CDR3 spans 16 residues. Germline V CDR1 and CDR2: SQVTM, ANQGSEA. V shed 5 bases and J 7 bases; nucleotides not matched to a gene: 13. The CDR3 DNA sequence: TGCAGCGTTTTACGACCCGGGACAGGGGTCAACGGGGAGCTGTTTTTT. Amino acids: CSVLRPGTGVNGELFF.

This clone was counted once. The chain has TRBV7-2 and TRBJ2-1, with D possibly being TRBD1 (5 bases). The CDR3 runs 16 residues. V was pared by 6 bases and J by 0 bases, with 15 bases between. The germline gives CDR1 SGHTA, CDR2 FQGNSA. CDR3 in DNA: TGTGCCAGCAGACCACAACAGGTCAGCTCCTACAATGAGCAGTTCTTC. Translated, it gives CASRPQQVSSYNEQFF.

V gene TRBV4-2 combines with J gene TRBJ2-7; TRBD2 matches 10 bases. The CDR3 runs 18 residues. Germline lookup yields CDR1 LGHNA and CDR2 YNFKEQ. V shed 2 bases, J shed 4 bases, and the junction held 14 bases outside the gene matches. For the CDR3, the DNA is TGTGCCAGCAGCCAAAATACCAAGACTAGCGGGTTTCAGTACGAGCAGTACTTC. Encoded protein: CASSQNTKTSGFQYEQYF.

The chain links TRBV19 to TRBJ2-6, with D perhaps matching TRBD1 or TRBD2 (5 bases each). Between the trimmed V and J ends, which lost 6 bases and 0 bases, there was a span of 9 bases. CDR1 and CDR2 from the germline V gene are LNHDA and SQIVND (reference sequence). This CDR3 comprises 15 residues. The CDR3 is CASSARGSGANVLTF. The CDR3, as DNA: TGTGCCAGTAGCGCGAGGGGCTCTGGGGCCAACGTCCTGACTTTC.

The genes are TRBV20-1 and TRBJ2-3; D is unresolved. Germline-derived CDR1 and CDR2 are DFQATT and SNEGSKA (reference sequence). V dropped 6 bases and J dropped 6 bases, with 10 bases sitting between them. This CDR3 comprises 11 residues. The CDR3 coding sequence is TGCAGTGCCCCCCGTGTGGATACGCAGTATTTT. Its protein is CSAPRVDTQYF.

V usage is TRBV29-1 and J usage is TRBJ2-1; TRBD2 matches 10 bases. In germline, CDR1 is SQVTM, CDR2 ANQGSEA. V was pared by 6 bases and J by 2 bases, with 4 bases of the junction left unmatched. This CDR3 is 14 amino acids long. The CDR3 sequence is CSVPSGSTYNEQFF. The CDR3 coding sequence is TGCAGCGTCCCTAGCGGGAGTACCTACAATGAGCAGTTCTTC.

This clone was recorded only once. CDR3 sequence reads: CASVDRELAKNIQYF. The CDR3 DNA is TGTGCCAGCGTGGACAGGGAACTAGCCAAAAACATTCAGTACTTC. The rearrangement links TRBV6-6 to TRBJ2-4, with 8 bases fitting TRBD1. V trimming: 8 bases; J trimming: 0 bases; junction bases outside the gene matches: 6. The CDR3 sequence is 15 residues long. Germline-derived CDR1 and CDR2 are MNHNY and SVGAGI (reference sequence).

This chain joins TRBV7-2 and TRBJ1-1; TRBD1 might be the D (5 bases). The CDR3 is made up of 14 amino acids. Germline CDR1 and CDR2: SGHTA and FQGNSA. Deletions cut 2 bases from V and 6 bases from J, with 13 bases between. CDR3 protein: CASSLLRGQAEAFF. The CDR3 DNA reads TGTGCCAGCAGCTTACTGCGGGGCCAGGCTGAAGCTTTCTTT. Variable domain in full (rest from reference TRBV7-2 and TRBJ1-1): GAGVSQSPSNKVTEKGKDVELRCDPISGHTALYWYRQSLGQGLEFLIYFQGNSAPDKSGLPSDRFSAERTGGSVSTLTIQRTQQEDSAVYLCASSLLRGQAEAFFGQGTRLTVV.

Here the CDR3 DNA reads TGTGCCAGCTCACCGGACAGGGCTTATGGCTACACCTTC. It codes for CASSPDRAYGYTF. The chain carries TRBV18 and TRBJ1-2; TRBD1 matches at 8 bases. Trimming took 3 bases from V and 5 from J; bases not matched to a gene: 2. CDR3 length: 13 residues. Germline CDR1 KGHSH, CDR2 LQKENI.

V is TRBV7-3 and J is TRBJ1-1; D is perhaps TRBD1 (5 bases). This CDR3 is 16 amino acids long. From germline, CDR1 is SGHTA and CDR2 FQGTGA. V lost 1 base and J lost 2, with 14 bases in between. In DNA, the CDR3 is TGTGCCAGCAGCTTAAAAGGGGCTCCCCGCAACACTGAAGCTTTCTTT. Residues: CASSLKGAPRNTEAFF.

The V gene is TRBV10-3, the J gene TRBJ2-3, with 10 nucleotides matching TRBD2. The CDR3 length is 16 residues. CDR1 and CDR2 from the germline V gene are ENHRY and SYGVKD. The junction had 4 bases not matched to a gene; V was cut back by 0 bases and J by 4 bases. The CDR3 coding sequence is TGTGCCATCAGTGAGTCTCCCAGCGGGGGGGCAGATACGCAGTATTTT. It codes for CAISESPSGGADTQYF.

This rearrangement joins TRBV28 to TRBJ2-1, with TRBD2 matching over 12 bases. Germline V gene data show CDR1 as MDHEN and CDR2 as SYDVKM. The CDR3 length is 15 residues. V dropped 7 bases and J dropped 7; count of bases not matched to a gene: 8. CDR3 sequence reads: CASNAATSGSNEQFF. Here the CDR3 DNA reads TGTGCCAGCAACGCCGCGACTAGCGGGAGTAATGAGCAGTTCTTC.

Here the CDR3 DNA reads TGTGCCAGCAGCTTATCGGACGTTACTACCCTCCACTTT. This translates into CASSLSDVTTLHF. The chain has TRBV7-2 and TRBJ1-6; D unresolved. The germline V gene encodes CDR1 SGHTA and CDR2 FQGNSA. The length of the CDR3 is 13 residues. Trimming cost V 2 bases and J 14 bases, with 13 bases left between them.

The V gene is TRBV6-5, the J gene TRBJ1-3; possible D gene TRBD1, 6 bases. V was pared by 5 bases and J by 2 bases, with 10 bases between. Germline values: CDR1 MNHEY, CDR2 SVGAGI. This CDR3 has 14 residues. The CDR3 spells CASSAGGPGNTIYF. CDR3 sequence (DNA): TGTGCCAGCAGTGCGGGGGGGCCTGGAAACACCATATATTTT.

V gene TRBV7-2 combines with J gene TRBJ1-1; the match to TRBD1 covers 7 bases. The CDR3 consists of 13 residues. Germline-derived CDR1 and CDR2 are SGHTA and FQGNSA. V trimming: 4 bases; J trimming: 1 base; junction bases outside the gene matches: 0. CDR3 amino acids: CASSWTGNTEAFF. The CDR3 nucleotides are TGTGCCAGCAGCTGGACAGGGAACACTGAAGCTTTCTTT.